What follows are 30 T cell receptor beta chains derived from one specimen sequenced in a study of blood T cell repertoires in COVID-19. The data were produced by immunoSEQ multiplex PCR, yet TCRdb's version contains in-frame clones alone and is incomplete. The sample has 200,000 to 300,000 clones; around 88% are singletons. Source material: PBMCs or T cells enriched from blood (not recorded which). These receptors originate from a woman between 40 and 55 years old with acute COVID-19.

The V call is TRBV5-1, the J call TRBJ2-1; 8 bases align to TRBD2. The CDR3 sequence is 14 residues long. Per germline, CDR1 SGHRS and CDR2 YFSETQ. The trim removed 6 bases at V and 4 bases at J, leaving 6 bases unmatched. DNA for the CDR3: TGCGCCAGCAACCCCGGGGGGGGGTACAATGAGCAGTTCTTC. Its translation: CASNPGGGYNEQFF.

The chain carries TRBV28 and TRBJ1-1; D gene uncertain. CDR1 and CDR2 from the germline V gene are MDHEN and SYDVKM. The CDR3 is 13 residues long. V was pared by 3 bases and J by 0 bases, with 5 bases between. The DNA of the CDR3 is TGTGCCAGCAGTTTCCCCATGAACACTGAAGCTTTCTTT. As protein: CASSFPMNTEAFF. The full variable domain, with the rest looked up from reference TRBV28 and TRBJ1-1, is DVKVTQSSRYLVKRTGEKVFLECVQDMDHENMFWYRQDPGLGLRLIYFSYDVKMKEKGDIPEGYSVSREKKERFSLILESASTNQTSMYLCASSFPMNTEAFFGQGTRLTVV.

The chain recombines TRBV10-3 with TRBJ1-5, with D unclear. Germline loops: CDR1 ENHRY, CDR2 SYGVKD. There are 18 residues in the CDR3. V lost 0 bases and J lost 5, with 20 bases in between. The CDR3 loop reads CAISESLWSVADYQPQHF. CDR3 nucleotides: TGTGCCATCAGTGAGTCCTTATGGTCAGTGGCTGACTATCAGCCCCAGCATTTT.

The DNA of the CDR3 is TGTGCCAGCAGCGTAGGGTCGGGGGGGACAGATACGCAGTATTTT. Translation gives CASSVGSGGTDTQYF. The rearrangement links TRBV9 to TRBJ2-3, with 8 bases lining up with TRBD2. With V trimmed by 0 bases and J by 3 bases, 3 bases remained unmatched. This CDR3 comprises 15 residues. CDR1 and CDR2 (germline): SGDLS, YYNGEE.

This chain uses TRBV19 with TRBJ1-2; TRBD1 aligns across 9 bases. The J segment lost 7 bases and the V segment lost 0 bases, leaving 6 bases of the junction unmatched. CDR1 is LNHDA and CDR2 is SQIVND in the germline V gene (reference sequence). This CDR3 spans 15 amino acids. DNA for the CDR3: TGTGCCAGTAGTATAGATCGGACAGGGGCGCGTGGCTACACCTTC. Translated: CASSIDRTGARGYTF.

CDR3 sequence reads: CASRSGVFGNTIYF. The CDR3 DNA follows: TGCGCCAGCAGATCAGGGGTTTTTGGAAACACCATATATTTT. The chain uses TRBV4-1 and TRBJ1-3, with a weak D call TRBD1 (6 bases). The CDR3 is made up of 14 amino acids. Deletions cut 6 bases from V and 3 bases from J, with 12 bases between. Germline V CDR1 and CDR2: MGHRA, YSYEKL.

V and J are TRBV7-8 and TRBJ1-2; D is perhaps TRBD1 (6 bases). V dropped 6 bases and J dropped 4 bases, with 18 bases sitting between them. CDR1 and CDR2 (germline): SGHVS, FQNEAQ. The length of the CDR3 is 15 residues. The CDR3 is CASSSFRGWAYGYTF. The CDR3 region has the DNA TGTGCCAGCAGTTCCTTCAGGGGATGGGCCTATGGCTACACCTTC.

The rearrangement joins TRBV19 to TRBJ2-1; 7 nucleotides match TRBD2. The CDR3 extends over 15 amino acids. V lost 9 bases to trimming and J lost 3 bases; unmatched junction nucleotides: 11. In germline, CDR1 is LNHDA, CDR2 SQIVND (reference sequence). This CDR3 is CASTWGLIGYNEQFF. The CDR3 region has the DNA TGTGCCAGCACTTGGGGACTAATCGGCTACAATGAGCAGTTCTTC. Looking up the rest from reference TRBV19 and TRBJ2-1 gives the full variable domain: DGGITQSPKYLFRKEGQNVTLSCEQNLNHDAMYWYRQDPGQGLRLIYYSQIVNDFQKGDIAEGYSVSREKKESFPLTVTSAQKNPTAFYLCASTWGLIGYNEQFFGPGTRLTVL.

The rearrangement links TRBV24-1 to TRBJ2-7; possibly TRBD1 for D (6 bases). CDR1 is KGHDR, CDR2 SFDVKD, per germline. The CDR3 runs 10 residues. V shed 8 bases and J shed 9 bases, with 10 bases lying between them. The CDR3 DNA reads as TGTGCCACCATGTCGACAGGGCAGTACGTC. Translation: CATMSTGQYV.

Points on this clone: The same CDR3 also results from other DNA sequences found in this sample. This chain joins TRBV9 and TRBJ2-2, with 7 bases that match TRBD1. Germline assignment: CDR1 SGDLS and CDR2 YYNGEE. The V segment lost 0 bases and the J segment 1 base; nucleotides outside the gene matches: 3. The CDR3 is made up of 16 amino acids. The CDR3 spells CASSVGQGVNTGELFF. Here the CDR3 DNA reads TGTGCCAGCAGCGTAGGGCAGGGGGTGAACACCGGGGAGCTGTTTTTT.

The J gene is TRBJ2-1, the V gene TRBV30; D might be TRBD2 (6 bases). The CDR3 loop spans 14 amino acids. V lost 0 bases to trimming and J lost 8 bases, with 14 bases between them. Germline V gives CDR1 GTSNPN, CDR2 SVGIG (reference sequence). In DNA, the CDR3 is TGTGCCTGGAGTGTCGGGAGTTTCTTCGATGAGCAGTTCTTC. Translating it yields CAWSVGSFFDEQFF.

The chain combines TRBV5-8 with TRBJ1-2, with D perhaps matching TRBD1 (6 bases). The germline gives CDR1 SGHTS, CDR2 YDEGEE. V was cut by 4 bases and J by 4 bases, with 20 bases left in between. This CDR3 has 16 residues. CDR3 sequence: CASSPLTGGRVYGYTF. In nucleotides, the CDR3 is TGTGCCAGCAGCCCACTAACCGGGGGGCGAGTCTATGGCTACACCTTC.

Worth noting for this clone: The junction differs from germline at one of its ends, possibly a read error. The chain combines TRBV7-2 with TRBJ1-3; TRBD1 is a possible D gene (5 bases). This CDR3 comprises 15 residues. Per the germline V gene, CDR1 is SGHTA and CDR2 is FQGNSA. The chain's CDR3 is CASSFQQGSGYTIYF. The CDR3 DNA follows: TGTGCCAGCAGCTTCCAGCAGGGATCTGGATACACCATATATTTT.

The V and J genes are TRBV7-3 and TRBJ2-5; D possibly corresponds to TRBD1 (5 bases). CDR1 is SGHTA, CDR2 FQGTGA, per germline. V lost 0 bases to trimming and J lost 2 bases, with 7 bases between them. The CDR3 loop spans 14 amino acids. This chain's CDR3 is CASSLTGHQETQYF. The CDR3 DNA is TGTGCCAGCAGCTTAACTGGACATCAAGAGACCCAGTACTTC.

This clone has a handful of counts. The CDR3 sequence: CAIKADLAADTQYF. The DNA for the CDR3 is TGTGCCATCAAGGCTGATCTAGCAGCGGATACGCAGTATTTT. The chain joins TRBV10-3 to TRBJ2-3; D might be TRBD2 (5 bases). Germline-derived CDR1 and CDR2 are ENHRY and SYGVKD. V was trimmed by 7 bases and J by 6 bases, leaving 17 bases between them. This CDR3 has 14 amino acids.

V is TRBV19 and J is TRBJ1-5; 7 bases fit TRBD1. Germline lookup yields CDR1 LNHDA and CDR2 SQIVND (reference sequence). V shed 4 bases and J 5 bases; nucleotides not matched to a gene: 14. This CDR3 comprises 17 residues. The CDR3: CASSRWTGRGKDQPQHF. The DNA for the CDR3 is TGTGCCAGTAGTAGGTGGACAGGTCGGGGTAAGGATCAGCCCCAGCATTTT.

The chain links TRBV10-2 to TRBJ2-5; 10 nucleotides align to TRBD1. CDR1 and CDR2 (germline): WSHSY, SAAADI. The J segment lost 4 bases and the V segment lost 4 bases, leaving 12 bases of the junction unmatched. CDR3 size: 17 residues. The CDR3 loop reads CASSAFTGTGVRETQYF. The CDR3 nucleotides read TGCGCCAGCAGTGCGTTTACCGGGACAGGGGTTAGAGAGACCCAGTACTTC.

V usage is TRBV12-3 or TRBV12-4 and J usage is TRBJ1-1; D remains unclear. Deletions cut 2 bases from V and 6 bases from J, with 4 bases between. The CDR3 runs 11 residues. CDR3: CASSLSAEAFF. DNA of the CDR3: TGTGCCAGCAGTTTATCGGCTGAAGCTTTCTTT.

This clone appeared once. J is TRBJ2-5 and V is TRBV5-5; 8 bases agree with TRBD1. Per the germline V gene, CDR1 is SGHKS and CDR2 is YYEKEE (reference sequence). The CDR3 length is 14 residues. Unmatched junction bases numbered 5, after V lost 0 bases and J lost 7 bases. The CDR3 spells CASSLDLTGGTQYF. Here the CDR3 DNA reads TGTGCCAGCAGCTTGGATCTAACAGGGGGGACCCAGTACTTC.

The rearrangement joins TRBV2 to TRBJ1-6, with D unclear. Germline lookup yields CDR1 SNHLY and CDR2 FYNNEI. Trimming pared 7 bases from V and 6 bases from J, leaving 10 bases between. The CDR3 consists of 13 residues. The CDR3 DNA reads TGTGCCAGCACGGCTACAGCTAATTCACCCCTCCACTTT. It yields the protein CASTATANSPLHF.

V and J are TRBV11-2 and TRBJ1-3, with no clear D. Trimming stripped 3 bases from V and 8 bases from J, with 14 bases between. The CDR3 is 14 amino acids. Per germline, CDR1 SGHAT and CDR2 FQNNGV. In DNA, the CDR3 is TGTGCCAGCAGCTTCCCCTCGGGTCTGGACACCATATATTTT. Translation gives CASSFPSGLDTIYF.

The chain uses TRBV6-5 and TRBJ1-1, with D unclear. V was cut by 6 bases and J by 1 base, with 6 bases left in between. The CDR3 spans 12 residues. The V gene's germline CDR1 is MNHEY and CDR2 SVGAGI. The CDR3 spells CASRGGNTEAFF. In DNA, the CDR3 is TGTGCCAGCAGAGGAGGGAACACTGAAGCTTTCTTT.

The CDR3 coding sequence is TGTGCCATCAGCGGACAGGGAAACACCATATATTTT. Translated, it gives CAISGQGNTIYF. The J gene is TRBJ1-3, the V gene TRBV10-3; maybe TRBD1 (6 bases). Germline-derived CDR1 and CDR2 are ENHRY and SYGVKD. V lost 6 bases, J lost 4 bases, and 7 bases lay in between. The CDR3 consists of 12 residues.

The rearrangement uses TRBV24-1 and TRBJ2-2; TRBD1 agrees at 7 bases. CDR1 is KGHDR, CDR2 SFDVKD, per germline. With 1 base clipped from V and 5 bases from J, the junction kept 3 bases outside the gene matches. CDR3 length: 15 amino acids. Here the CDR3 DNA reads TGTGCCACCAGTGATTTCACCAGGGGGACCGGGGAGCTGTTTTTT. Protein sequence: CATSDFTRGTGELFF.

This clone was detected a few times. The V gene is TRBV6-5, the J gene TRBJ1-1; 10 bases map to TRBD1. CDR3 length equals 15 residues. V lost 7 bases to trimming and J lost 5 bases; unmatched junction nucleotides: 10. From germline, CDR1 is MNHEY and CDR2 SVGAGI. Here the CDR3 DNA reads TGTGCCAGCAAAGTCCCGGGACAGGGGAAAACTGAAGCTTTCTTT. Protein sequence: CASKVPGQGKTEAFF.

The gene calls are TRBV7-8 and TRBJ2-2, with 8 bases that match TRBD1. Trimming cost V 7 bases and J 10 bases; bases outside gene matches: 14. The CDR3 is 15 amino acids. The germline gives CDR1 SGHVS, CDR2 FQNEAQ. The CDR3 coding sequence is TGTGCCAGCACCGACGGACAGGGAAATAACCCGGAGCTGTTTTTT. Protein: CASTDGQGNNPELFF.

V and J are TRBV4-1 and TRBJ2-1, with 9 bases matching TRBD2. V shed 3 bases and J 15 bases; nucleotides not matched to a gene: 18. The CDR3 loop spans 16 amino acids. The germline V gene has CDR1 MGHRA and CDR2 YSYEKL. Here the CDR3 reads CASSQEVWRGSGRPFF. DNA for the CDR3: TGCGCCAGCAGCCAGGAAGTCTGGCGGGGCAGCGGGAGGCCGTTCTTC.

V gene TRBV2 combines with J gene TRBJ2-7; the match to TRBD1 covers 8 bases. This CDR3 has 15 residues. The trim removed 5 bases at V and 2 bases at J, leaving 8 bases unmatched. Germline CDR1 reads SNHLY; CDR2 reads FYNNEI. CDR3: CASSSDRGYPYEQYF. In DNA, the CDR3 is TGTGCCAGCAGTTCCGACAGGGGATATCCCTACGAGCAGTACTTC.

The CDR3 loop is CASSSRTSSYEQYF. For the CDR3, the DNA is TGTGCCAGCTCATCCCGGACTAGCTCCTACGAGCAGTACTTC. The chain couples TRBV18 to TRBJ2-7; 7 nucleotides agree with TRBD2. CDR1 and CDR2 from the germline V gene are KGHSH and LQKENI. CDR3 length equals 14 residues. V was pared by 5 bases and J by 0 bases, with 4 bases of the junction left unmatched.

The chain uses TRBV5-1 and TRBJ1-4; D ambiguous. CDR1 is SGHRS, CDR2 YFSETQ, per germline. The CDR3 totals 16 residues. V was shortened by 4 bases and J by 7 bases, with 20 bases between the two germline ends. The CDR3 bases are TGCGCCAGCAGCCCCCTTGACCCCGCGAGAGGTGAAAAACTGTTTTTT. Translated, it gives CASSPLDPARGEKLFF.